These T cell receptor beta chains were read from a single sample in a study of blood T cells in healthy people across ages. TCRdb re-analysed the 5' RACE reads in MiXCR, keeping a single row per CDR3 protein. The table records some 800,000 distinct CDR3 sequences, roughly 44% of them present only once. Sequences were obtained from blood. Every receptor here comes from a man aged 55-75 years in good health. Both conserved end residues are part of each CDR3. A D gene is named only where the DNA matches it firmly. Size values are once, few and many counts, or a class for expanded clones, and some rows have none.

CDR3aa | CDR3nt | j_gene | abundance | v_gene | d_gene
CASSLFWTGVSPLHF | TGTGCCAGCAGTTTGTTTTGGACAGGGGTTTCACCCCTCCACTTT | TRBJ1-6 | few | TRBV12-3/TRBV12-4 | TRBD1
CASSLSGAEAFF | TGCGCCAGCAGCTTGAGCGGGGCGGAAGCTTTCTTT | TRBJ1-1 | - | TRBV5-1 | -
CSVLDRGHTDTQYF | TGCAGCGTCTTGGACAGGGGCCACACAGATACGCAGTATTTT | TRBJ2-3 | - | TRBV29-1 | TRBD1
CASSFYSLGFHEQYF | TGTGCCAGCAGCTTCTATTCTCTAGGGTTCCACGAGCAGTACTTC | TRBJ2-7 | few | TRBV7-9 | -
CASSLTASSEQYF | TGTGCCAGCAGCTTAACGGCTAGTTCCGAGCAGTACTTC | TRBJ2-7 | many | TRBV7-3 | -
CATSREGVGADTQYF | TGTGCCACCAGCAGAGAAGGAGTAGGGGCAGATACGCAGTATTTT | TRBJ2-3 | few | TRBV15 | -
CASSVYSGTSGAREQFF | TGTGCCAGCAGCGTATACTCCGGGACTAGCGGGGCTCGAGAGCAGTTCTTC | TRBJ2-1 | - | TRBV9 | TRBD2
CAGSLDADGGATDTQYF | TGTGCCGGCAGCCTTGATGCCGATGGGGGAGCCACAGATACGCAGTATTTT | TRBJ2-3 | - | TRBV5-5 | -
CSASGDRGYNEQFF | TGCAGTGCTAGCGGGGACAGGGGCTACAATGAGCAGTTCTTC | TRBJ2-1 | - | TRBV20-1 | TRBD1
CASSVGQKTYEQYF | TGTGCCAGCAGTGTGGGGCAGAAAACCTACGAACAGTACTTC | TRBJ2-7 | - | TRBV12-3/TRBV12-4 | -
CAWSIGEAQPQHF | TGTGCCTGGAGTATCGGGGAGGCTCAGCCCCAGCATTTT | TRBJ1-5 | few | TRBV30 | -
CSARGRNDNEQFF | TGCAGTGCTAGGGGCCGGAATGACAATGAGCAGTTCTTC | TRBJ2-1 | - | TRBV20-1 | -
CASSFLDTNTEAFF | TGTGCCAGCAGCTTTCTGGACACCAACACTGAAGCTTTCTTT | TRBJ1-1 | - | TRBV7-2 | -
CASSPLAGGVYNEQFF | TGTGCCAGCAGCCCCCTAGCGGGGGGGGTGTACAATGAGCAGTTCTTC | TRBJ2-1 | - | TRBV7-3 | TRBD2
CASSRGGLGSSYEQYF | TGTGCCAGCAGTCGGGGAGGACTAGGGAGCTCCTACGAGCAGTACTTC | TRBJ2-7 | - | TRBV7-9 | TRBD2
CSARSSHGTSGGAFRLNEQFF | TGCAGTGCTAGATCCTCTCATGGGACTAGCGGGGGGGCATTCAGATTAAATGAGCAGTTCTTC | TRBJ2-1 | - | TRBV20-1 | TRBD2
CASRFGTDYNEQFF | TGCGCCAGCAGATTCGGGACGGACTACAATGAGCAGTTCTTC | TRBJ2-1 | - | TRBV5-1 | -
CVSSSEGGLASKTQYF | TGTGTCAGCAGCTCCGAAGGGGGGCTAGCGTCAAAGACCCAGTACTTC | TRBJ2-5 | - | TRBV7-2 | -
CASSSDRGKSPLHF | TGCGCCAGCAGCTCCGACAGGGGAAAATCACCCCTCCACTTT | TRBJ1-6 | few | TRBV4-3 | TRBD1
CASRPERGNTYEQYF | TGTGCCAGCAGGCCCGAGCGGGGGAACACCTACGAGCAGTACTTC | TRBJ2-7 | - | TRBV6-5 | TRBD2
CASSSWTGRFNEQYF | TGTGCCAGCAGCTCCTGGACGGGTAGGTTCAATGAGCAGTACTTC | TRBJ2-5 | - | TRBV7-9 | -
CASSSRGRGMNTEAFF | TGCGCCAGCAGCTCAAGGGGGCGAGGGATGAACACTGAAGCTTTCTTT | TRBJ1-1 | - | TRBV5-1 | TRBD1
CASSQQTGADTQYF | TGTGCCAGCTCACAACAGACAGGGGCAGATACGCAGTATTTT | TRBJ2-3 | few | TRBV18 | TRBD1
CASSPQGKLDYEQYF | TGTGCCAGCAGCCCCCAGGGGAAACTCGACTACGAGCAGTACTTC | TRBJ2-7 | few | TRBV14 | -
CASSSYRAGAYEQYF | TGTGCCAGCAGCTCCTATCGGGCAGGGGCCTACGAGCAGTACTTC | TRBJ2-7 | few | TRBV7-6 | -
CVSSPEQGYGELFF | TGTGTCAGCTCACCAGAACAGGGCTACGGGGAGCTGTTTTTT | TRBJ2-2 | - | TRBV18 | -
CASSQQGFYGYTF | TGTGCCAGCAGCCAACAGGGATTTTATGGCTACACCTTC | TRBJ1-2 | few | TRBV14 | -
CASSLAAPSTGIPQETQYF | TGTGCCAGCAGCTTAGCGGCTCCCTCTACAGGGATCCCGCAAGAGACCCAGTACTTC | TRBJ2-5 | - | TRBV7-2 | -